The rows below give T cell receptor beta chains drawn from one sample of a study of blood T cell repertoires in COVID-19. Method: immunoSEQ multiplex PCR; TCRdb's copy keeps in-frame clones and lacks some. This sample has 120,000 to 150,000 clones, with more than 70% found just once. Sequencing input: peripheral blood. These TCRs come from a man between 60 and 75 years old with active or convalescent COVID-19. The CDR3 runs from the conserved cysteine through the conserved F or W. D genes are given only for firm matches. Size tells how often a clone was seen (once, few, many) or the class of an expanded clone, and some rows leave it out.

j_gene,len,d_gene,abundance,v_gene,CDR3aa,CDR3nt
TRBJ1-1,13,.,.,TRBV27,CASSLWQNTEAFF,TGTGCCAGCAGTTTGTGGCAGAACACTGAAGCTTTCTTT
TRBJ1-1,14,TRBD1,.,TRBV14,CASSLNGQGGEAFF,TGTGCCAGCAGTCTCAACGGACAGGGCGGCGAAGCTTTCTTT
TRBJ2-1,14,TRBD2,.,TRBV9,CASSVRTSDNEQFF,TGTGCCAGCAGCGTTAGGACTAGCGACAATGAGCAGTTCTTC
TRBJ2-7,14,TRBD1,.,TRBV7-9,CASSLGDRFYEQYF,TGTGCCAGCAGCTTAGGGGACAGATTTTACGAGCAGTACTTC
TRBJ2-1,13,TRBD1,.,TRBV6-5,CASSRTGRNEQFF,TGTGCCAGCAGTCGGACAGGGAGGAATGAGCAGTTCTTC
TRBJ1-1,14,.,.,TRBV14,CASSQARGGTEAFF,TGTGCCAGCAGCCAGGCACGGGGTGGTACTGAAGCTTTCTTT
TRBJ2-3,15,TRBD1,.,TRBV6-5,CASSYTGGDTDTQYF,TGTGCCAGCAGTTACACAGGGGGAGATACAGATACGCAGTATTTT
TRBJ2-4,14,.,.,TRBV27,CASSRGGAKNIQYF,TGTGCCAGCAGTCGAGGGGGTGCCAAAAACATTCAGTACTTC
TRBJ2-7,13,.,.,TRBV27,CASSLQGGYEQYF,TGTGCCAGCAGTTTACAGGGTGGGTACGAGCAGTACTTC
TRBJ1-2,14,TRBD1,.,TRBV3-1/TRBV3-2,CASSHRQGLGGYTF,TGTGCCAGCAGCCACCGACAGGGCCTCGGTGGCTACACCTTC
TRBJ2-1,15,.,.,TRBV3-1/TRBV3-2,CASSPALSSYNEQFF,TGTGCCAGCAGCCCTGCTCTGAGCTCCTACAATGAGCAGTTCTTC
TRBJ2-5,14,.,.,TRBV5-1,CASSLTGPGETQYF,TGCGCCAGCAGCTTGACGGGTCCTGGGGAGACCCAGTACTTC
TRBJ2-7,17,TRBD2,.,TRBV11-2,CASSPPGGGRDLYEQYF,TGTGCCAGCAGCCCCCCGGGGGGCGGGAGGGACCTCTACGAGCAGTACTTC
TRBJ2-7,16,TRBD2,.,TRBV27,CASSSRLAEGGPEQYF,TGTGCCAGCAGTTCGAGACTAGCGGAGGGGGGGCCCGAGCAGTACTTC
TRBJ2-7,13,.,many,TRBV6-5,CASRRAGPYEQYF,TGTGCCAGCAGGAGGGCGGGTCCCTACGAGCAGTACTTC
TRBJ1-1,17,.,many,TRBV19,CASSIRSAGLLNTEAFF,TGTGCCAGTAGTATAAGAAGTGCGGGTTTACTCAACACTGAAGCTTTCTTT